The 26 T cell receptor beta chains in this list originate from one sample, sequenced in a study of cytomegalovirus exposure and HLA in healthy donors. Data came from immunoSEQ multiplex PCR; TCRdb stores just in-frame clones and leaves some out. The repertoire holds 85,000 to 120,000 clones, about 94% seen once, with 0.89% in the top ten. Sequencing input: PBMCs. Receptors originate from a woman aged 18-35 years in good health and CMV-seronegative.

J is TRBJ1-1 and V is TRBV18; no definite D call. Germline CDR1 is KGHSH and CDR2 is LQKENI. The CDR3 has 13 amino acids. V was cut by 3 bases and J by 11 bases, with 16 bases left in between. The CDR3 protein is CASSPGGLVVAFF. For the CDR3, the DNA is TGTGCCAGCTCACCCGGAGGTTTGGTGGTGGCTTTCTTT.

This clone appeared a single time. This CDR3 reads CASSLSRLAGGINEQFF. CDR3 sequence (DNA): TGTGCCAGCAGCTTATCCCGACTAGCGGGGGGAATCAATGAGCAGTTCTTC. This chain uses TRBV5-4 with TRBJ2-1; 13 positions match TRBD2. V shed 2 bases, J shed 6 bases, and the junction held 8 bases outside the gene matches. Germline values: CDR1 SGHNT, CDR2 YYREEE (reference sequence). CDR3 length equals 17 residues.

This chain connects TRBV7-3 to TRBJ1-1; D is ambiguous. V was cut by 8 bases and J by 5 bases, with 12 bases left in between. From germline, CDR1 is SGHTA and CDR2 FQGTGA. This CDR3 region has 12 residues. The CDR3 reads CASPSKETEAFF. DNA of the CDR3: TGTGCCAGCCCCTCGAAGGAGACTGAAGCTTTCTTT.

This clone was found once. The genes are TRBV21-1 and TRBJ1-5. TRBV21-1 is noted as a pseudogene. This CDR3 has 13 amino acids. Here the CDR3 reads CASSRTGNQPQHF. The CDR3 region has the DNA TGTGCCAGCAGCAGGACGGGGAATCAGCCCCAGCATTTT.

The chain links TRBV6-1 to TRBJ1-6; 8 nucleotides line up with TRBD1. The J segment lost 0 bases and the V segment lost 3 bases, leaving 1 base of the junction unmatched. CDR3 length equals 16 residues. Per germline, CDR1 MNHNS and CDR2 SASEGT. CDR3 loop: CASSETGDSYNSPLHF. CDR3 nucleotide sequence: TGTGCCAGCAGTGAGACAGGGGACTCCTATAATTCACCCCTCCACTTT.

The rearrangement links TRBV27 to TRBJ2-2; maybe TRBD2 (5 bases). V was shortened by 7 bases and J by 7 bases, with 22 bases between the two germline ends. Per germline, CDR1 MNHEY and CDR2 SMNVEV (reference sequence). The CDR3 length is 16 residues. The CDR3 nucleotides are TGTGCCAGCACCACCCTCGAGGGCAGGCGGAGCGGGGAGCTGTTTTTT. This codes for CASTTLEGRRSGELFF.

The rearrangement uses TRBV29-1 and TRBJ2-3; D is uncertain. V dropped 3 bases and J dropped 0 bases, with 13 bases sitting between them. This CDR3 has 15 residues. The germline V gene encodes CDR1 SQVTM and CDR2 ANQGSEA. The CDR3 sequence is CSVDLWQASTDTQYF. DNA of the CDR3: TGCAGCGTTGATCTTTGGCAGGCAAGCACAGATACGCAGTATTTT.

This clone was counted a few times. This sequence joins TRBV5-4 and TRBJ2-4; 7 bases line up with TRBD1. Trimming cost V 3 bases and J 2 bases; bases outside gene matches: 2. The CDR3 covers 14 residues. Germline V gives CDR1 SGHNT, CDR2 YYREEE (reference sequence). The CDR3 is CASSYRGPKNIQYF. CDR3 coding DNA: TGTGCCAGCAGCTACAGGGGACCCAAAAACATTCAGTACTTC.

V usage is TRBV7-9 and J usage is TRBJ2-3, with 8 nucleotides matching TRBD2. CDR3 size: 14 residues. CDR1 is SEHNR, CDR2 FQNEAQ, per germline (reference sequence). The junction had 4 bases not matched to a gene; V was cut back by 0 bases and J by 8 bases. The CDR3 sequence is CASSLAGGAGTQYF. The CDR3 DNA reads TGTGCCAGCAGCTTAGCCGGGGGGGCCGGTACGCAGTATTTT.

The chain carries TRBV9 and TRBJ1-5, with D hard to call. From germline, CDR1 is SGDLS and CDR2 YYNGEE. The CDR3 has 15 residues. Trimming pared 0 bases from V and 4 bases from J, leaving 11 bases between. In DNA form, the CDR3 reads TGTGCCAGCAGCGTAGCGTCTGGAGGGAATCAGCCCCAGCATTTT. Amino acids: CASSVASGGNQPQHF.

This CDR3 is CASRAGGAYEQYF. CDR3 bases: TGCGCCAGCCGAGCGGGAGGGGCCTACGAGCAGTACTTC. The rearrangement uses TRBV5-1 and TRBJ2-7; TRBD2 matches at 10 bases. Germline V gives CDR1 SGHRS, CDR2 YFSETQ. The V and J ends lost 7 bases and 2 bases, in that order; junction bases with no gene match: 3. The CDR3 extends over 13 amino acids.

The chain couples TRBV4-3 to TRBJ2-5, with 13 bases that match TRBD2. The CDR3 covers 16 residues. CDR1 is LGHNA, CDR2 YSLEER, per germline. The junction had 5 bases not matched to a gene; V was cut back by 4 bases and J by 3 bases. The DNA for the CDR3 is TGCGCCAGCAGCCCCCAAGGGACTAGCGGGGAAGAGACCCAGTACTTC. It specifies CASSPQGTSGEETQYF.

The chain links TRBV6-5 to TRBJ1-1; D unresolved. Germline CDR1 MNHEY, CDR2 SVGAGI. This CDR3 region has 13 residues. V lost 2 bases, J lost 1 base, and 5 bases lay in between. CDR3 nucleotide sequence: TGTGCCAGCAGTTACCGAGGGAACACTGAAGCTTTCTTT. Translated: CASSYRGNTEAFF.

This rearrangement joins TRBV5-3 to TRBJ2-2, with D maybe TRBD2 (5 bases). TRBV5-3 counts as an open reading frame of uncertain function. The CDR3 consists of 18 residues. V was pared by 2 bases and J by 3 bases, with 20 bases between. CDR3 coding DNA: TGTGCCAGAAGCTTAACTCGGGTACGCGGACTCCACACCGGGGAGCTGTTTTTT. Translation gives CARSLTRVRGLHTGELFF.

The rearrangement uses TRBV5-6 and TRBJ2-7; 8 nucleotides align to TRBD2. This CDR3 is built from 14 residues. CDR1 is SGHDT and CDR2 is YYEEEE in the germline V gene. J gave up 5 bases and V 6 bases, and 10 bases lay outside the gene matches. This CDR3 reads CASIPAGAVHEQYF. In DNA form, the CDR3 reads TGTGCCAGCATCCCAGCGGGAGCGGTCCACGAGCAGTACTTC.

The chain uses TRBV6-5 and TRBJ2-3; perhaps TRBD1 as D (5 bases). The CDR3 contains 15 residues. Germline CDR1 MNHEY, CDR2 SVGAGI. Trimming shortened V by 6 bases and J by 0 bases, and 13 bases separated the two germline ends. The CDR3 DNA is TGTGCCAGCAGCCGAACAGGTGCTAGCACAGATACGCAGTATTTT. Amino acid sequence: CASSRTGASTDTQYF.

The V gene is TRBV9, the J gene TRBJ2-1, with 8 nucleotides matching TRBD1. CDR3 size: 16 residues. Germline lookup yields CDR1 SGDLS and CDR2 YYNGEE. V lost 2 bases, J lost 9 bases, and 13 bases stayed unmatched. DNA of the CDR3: TGTGCCAGCAGCGTTATGAGCGGACAGGGCGCGGCTGAGCAGTTCTTC. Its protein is CASSVMSGQGAAEQFF.

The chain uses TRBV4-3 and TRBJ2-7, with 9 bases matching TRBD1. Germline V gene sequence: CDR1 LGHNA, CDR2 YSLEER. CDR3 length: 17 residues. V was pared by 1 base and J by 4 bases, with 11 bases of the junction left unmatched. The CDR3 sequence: CASSQASRDRERYEQYF. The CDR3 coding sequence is TGCGCCAGCAGCCAAGCTTCCCGGGACAGGGAAAGGTACGAGCAGTACTTC.

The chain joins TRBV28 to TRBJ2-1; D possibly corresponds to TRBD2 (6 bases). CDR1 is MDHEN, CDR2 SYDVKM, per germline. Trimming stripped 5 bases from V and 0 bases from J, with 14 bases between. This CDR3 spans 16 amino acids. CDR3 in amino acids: CASSAVAESSYNEQFF. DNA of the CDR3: TGTGCCAGCAGTGCCGTAGCGGAGAGCTCCTACAATGAGCAGTTCTTC.

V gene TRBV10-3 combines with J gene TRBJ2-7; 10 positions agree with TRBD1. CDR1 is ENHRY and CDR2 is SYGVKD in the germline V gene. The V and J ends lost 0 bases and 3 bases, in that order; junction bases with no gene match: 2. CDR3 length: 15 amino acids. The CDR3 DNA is TGTGCCATCAGTGAGTCAGGACAGGGGGTCTACGAGCAGTACTTC. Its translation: CAISESGQGVYEQYF.

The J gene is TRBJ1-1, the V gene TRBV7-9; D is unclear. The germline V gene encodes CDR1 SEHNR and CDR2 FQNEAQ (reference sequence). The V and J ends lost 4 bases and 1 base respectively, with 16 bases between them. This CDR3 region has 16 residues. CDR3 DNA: TGTGCCAGCAGCTCCACCCGAGTCCCGGGGAACACTGAAGCTTTCTTT. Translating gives CASSSTRVPGNTEAFF.

The CDR3 sequence is CASKPGQVTDTQYF. CDR3 DNA sequence: TGCGCCAGCAAACCGGGACAGGTCACAGATACGCAGTATTTT. J is TRBJ2-3 and V is TRBV5-1, with 8 bases identical to TRBD1. Germline CDR1 is SGHRS and CDR2 is YFSETQ. The CDR3 is 14 amino acids. V lost 6 bases to trimming and J lost 2 bases; unmatched junction nucleotides: 5.

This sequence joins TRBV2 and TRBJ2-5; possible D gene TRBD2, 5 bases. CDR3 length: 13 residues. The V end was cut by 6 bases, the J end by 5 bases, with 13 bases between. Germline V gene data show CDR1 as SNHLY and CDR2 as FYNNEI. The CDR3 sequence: CASRSGNEETQYF. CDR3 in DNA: TGTGCCAGCAGATCCGGGAATGAGGAGACCCAGTACTTC.

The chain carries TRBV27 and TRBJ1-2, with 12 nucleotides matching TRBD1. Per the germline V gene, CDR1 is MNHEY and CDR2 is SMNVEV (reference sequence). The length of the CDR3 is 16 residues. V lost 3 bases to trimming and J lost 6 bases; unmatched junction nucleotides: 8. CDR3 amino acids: CASSFRDRGRVHGYTF. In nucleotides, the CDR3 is TGTGCCAGCAGTTTTAGGGACAGGGGGCGCGTGCATGGCTACACCTTC.

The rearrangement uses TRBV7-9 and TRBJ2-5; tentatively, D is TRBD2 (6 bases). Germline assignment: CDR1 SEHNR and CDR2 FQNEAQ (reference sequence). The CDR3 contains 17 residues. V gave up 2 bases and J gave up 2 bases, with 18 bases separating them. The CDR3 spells CASSLSPQTSPQETQYF. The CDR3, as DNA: TGTGCCAGCAGCTTAAGTCCGCAAACTAGCCCTCAAGAGACCCAGTACTTC.

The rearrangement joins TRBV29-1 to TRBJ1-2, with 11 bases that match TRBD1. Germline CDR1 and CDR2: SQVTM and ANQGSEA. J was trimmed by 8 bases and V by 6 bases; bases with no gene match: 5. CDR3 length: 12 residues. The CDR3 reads CSVPGQGGGYTF. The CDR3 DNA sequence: TGCAGCGTGCCGGGACAGGGGGGAGGCTACACCTTC.